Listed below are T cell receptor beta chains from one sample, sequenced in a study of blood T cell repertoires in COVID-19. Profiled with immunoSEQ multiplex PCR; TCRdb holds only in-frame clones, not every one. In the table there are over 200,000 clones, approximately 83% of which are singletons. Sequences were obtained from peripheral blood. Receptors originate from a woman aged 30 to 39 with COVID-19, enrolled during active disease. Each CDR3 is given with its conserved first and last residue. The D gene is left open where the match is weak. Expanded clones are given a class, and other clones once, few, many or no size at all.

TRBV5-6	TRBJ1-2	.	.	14	TGTGCCAGCAGCTTGGACAGGGTGATCTATGGCTACACCTTC	CASSLDRVIYGYTF
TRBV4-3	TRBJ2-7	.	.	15	TGCGCCAGCAGCCAAGATCCTAGGCTTTCCTACGAGCAGTACTTC	CASSQDPRLSYEQYF
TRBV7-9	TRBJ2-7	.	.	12	TGTGCCAGCAGCGCTGAGGAATACGAGCAGTACTTC	CASSAEEYEQYF
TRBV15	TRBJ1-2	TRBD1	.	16	TGTGCCACCAGCAGACGGACAGGCCGGGGGGGTTATGGCTACACCTTC	CATSRRTGRGGYGYTF
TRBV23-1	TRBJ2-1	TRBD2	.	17	TGCGCCAGCAGTCAACCGGGACTAGCGGGCTCCTACAATGAGCAGTTCTTC	CASSQPGLAGSYNEQFF
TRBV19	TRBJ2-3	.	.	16	TGTGCCAGTAGTAAGGCGGGACCCACTAGCACAGATACGCAGTATTTT	CASSKAGPTSTDTQYF
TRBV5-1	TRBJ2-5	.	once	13	TGCGCCAGCAGCTTGTTTCGGGAAGAGACCCAGTACTTC	CASSLFREETQYF
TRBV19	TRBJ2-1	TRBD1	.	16	TGTGCCAGTAGGACCCGACCGGACAGGGGTGAAAATGAGCAGTTCTTC	CASRTRPDRGENEQFF
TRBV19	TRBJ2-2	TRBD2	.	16	TGTGCCAGTAGTATACGAAGCGGGAGTTACACCGGGGAGCTGTTTTTT	CASSIRSGSYTGELFF
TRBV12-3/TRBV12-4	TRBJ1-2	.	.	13	TGTGCCAGCAGTTTATCAGGGTACTATGGCTACACCTTC	CASSLSGYYGYTF
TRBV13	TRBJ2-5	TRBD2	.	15	TGTGCCAGCAGCCCCTGGACTAGCGGGATAGAGACCCAGTACTTC	CASSPWTSGIETQYF
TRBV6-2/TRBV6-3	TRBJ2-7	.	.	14	TGTGCCAGCAGTACCCGGACATTAGGTTACGAGCAGTACTTC	CASSTRTLGYEQYF
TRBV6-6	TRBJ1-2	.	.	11	TGTGCCAGCAGTTCGGACTATGGCTACACCTTC	CASSSDYGYTF
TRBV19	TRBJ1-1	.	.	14	TGTGCCAGTGGGAACAGGGCCGAGAACACTGAAGCTTTCTTT	CASGNRAENTEAFF
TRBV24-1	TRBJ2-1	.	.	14	TGTGCCACCAGTGCCTCAGGGGCCCGGGATGAGCAGTTCTTC	CATSASGARDEQFF
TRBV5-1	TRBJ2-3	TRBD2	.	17	TGCGCCAGCAGCCCCGGGACTAGCGGGGGGAAGACAGATACGCAGTATTTT	CASSPGTSGGKTDTQYF
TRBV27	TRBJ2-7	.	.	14	TGTGCCAGCAGTTCGGGACAGCGGGGGTACGAGCAGTACTTC	CASSSGQRGYEQYF